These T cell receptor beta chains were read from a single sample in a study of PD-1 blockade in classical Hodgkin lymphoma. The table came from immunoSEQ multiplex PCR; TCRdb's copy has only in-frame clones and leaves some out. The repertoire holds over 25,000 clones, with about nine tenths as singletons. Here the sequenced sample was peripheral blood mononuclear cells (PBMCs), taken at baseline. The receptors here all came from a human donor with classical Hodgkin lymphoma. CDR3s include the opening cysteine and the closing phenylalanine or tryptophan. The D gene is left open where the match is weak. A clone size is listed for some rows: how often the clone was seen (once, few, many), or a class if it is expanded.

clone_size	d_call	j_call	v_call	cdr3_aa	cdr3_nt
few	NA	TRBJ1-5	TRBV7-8	CASSLVEDQPQHF	TGTGCCAGCAGCTTAGTAGAGGATCAGCCCCAGCATTTT
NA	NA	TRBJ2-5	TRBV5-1	CASSPGLEETQYF	TGCGCCAGCAGTCCCGGCCTCGAAGAGACCCAGTACTTC
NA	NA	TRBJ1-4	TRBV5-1	CASSLEGPNEKLFF	TGCGCCAGCAGCTTGGAGGGTCCTAATGAAAAACTGTTTTTT
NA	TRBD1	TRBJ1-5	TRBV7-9	CASSQSGTGRNQPQHF	TGTGCCAGCAGCCAATCTGGGACAGGGCGTAATCAGCCCCAGCATTTT
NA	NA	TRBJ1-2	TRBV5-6	CASSPTHTVLTTGYTF	TGTGCCAGCAGCCCCACCCACACGGTTCTGACGACTGGCTACACCTTC
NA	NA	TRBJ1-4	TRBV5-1	CASSPVAVRNEKLFF	TGCGCCAGCAGCCCGGTGGCAGTAAGAAATGAAAAACTGTTTTTT
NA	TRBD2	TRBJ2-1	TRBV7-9	CASSLGSGGPREQFF	TGTGCCAGCAGCTTAGGATCGGGGGGGCCCCGGGAGCAGTTCTTC
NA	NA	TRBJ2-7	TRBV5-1	CASSTPPGEQYF	TGCGCCAGCAGCACTCCCCCTGGCGAGCAGTACTTC
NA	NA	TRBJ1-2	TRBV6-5	CASSFATARYGYTF	TGTGCCAGCAGTTTCGCGACAGCGAGATATGGCTACACCTTC
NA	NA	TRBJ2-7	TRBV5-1	CASSLDNYEQYF	TGCGCCAGCAGCTTGGACAATTACGAGCAGTACTTC
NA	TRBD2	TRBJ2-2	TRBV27	CASTQSSGGLTGELFF	TGTGCCAGCACCCAATCTAGCGGGGGCCTCACCGGGGAGCTGTTTTTT
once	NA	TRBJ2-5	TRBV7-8	CASSLLETQYF	TGTGCCAGCAGCTTGCTGGAGACCCAGTACTTC
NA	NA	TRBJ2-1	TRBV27	CASSFQGGQTYNEQFF	TGTGCCAGCAGTTTTCAAGGGGGACAAACCTACAATGAGCAGTTCTTC
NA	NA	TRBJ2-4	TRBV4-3	CASSADLLSGAKNIQYF	TGCGCCAGCAGTGCTGACTTGTTGAGTGGTGCCAAAAACATTCAGTACTTC
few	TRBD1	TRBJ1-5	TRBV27	CASSSGTGVQPQHF	TGTGCCAGCAGCAGCGGGACAGGGGTTCAGCCCCAGCATTTT
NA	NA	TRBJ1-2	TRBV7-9	CASSLGRGPNYGYTF	TGTGCCAGCAGCTTAGGAAGAGGTCCGAACTATGGCTACACCTTC
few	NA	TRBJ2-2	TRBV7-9	CASSLVPGNTGELFF	TGTGCCAGCAGCTTAGTCCCGGGGAACACCGGGGAGCTGTTTTTT
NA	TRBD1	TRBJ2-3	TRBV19	CASSIKGARTDTQYF	TGTGCCAGTAGTATAAAGGGGGCAAGGACAGATACGCAGTATTTT
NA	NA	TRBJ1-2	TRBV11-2	CASSLDLTGAGGGYTF	TGTGCCAGCAGCTTAGATCTAACGGGGGCGGGAGGTGGCTACACCTTC
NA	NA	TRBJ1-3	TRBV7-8	CASSLVTGNTIYF	TGTGCCAGCAGCTTAGTAACCGGAAACACCATATATTTT
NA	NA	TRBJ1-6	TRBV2	CASRMDNSPLHF	TGTGCCAGCAGGATGGATAATTCACCCCTCCACTTT
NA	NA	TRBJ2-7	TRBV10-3	CAISESVMMYEQYF	TGTGCCATCAGTGAGTCGGTCATGATGTACGAGCAGTACTTC
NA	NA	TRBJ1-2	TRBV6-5	CASSYTLTGNYGYTF	TGTGCCAGCAGTTACACCCTGACAGGAAACTATGGCTACACCTTC
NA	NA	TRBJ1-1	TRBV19	CASSIDSTANTEAFF	TGTGCCAGTAGTATAGATTCCACAGCGAACACTGAAGCTTTCTTT
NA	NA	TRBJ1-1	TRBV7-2	CASSRRGQLNTEAFF	TGTGCCAGCAGCAGGCGCGGACAGCTGAACACTGAAGCTTTCTTT
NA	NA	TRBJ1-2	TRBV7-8	CASSLEGDITNYGYTF	TGTGCCAGCAGCTTAGAGGGGGACATTACTAACTATGGCTACACCTTC
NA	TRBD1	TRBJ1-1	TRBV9	CASSVGTGGSTEAFF	TGTGCCAGCAGCGTAGGGACAGGGGGCTCCACTGAAGCTTTCTTT
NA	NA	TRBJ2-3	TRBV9	CASRPPGGTTDTQYF	TGTGCCAGCAGACCTCCGGGGGGCACCACAGATACGCAGTATTTT
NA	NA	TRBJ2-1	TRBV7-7	CASSPEPGYNEQFF	TGTGCTAGCAGCCCCGAACCCGGGTACAATGAGCAGTTCTTC
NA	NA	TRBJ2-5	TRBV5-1	CASRESGVLQETQYF	TGCGCCAGCAGGGAGTCAGGGGTGCTCCAAGAGACCCAGTACTTC
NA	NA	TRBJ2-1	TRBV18	CASSQSSYNEQFF	TGTGCCAGCTCTCAAAGCTCCTACAATGAGCAGTTCTTC
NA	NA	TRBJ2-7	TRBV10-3	CAISDVAALQYEQYF	TGTGCCATCAGTGATGTAGCGGCCCTTCAGTACGAGCAGTACTTC
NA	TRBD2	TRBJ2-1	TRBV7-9	CASSLKPWASGEYNEQFF	TGTGCCAGCAGCTTAAAACCATGGGCTAGCGGGGAATACAATGAGCAGTTCTTC
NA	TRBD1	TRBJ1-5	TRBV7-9	CASTRGTDNQPQHF	TGTGCCAGCACCCGGGGGACAGACAATCAGCCCCAGCATTTT
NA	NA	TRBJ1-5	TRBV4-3	CASSQELGADSYQPQHF	TGCGCCAGCAGCCAAGAGCTCGGCGCGGACAGTTATCAGCCCCAGCATTTT
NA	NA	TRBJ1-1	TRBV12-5	CASGFETGNTEAFF	TGTGCTAGTGGTTTTGAGACAGGCAACACTGAAGCTTTCTTT
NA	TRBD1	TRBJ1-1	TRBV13	CASSDRGQPNTEAFF	TGTGCCAGCAGCGACCGGGGACAGCCGAACACTGAAGCTTTCTTT
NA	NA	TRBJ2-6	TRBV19	CASSSFGNAGANVLTF	TGTGCCAGTAGTTCCTTCGGGAATGCGGGGGCCAACGTCCTGACTTTC
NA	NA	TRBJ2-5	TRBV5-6	CASSGDPKATQYF	TGTGCCAGCAGCGGGGACCCGAAGGCGACCCAGTACTTC
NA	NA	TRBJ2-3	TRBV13	CASSGISTDTQYF	TGTGCCAGCAGCGGAATCAGCACAGATACGCAGTATTTT
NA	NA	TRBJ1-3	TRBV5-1	CASSSQFPSGNTIYF	TGCGCCAGCAGCTCTCAGTTTCCCTCTGGAAACACCATATATTTT
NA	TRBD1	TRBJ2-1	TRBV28	CASSSMPGQGPYNEQFF	TGTGCCAGCAGTTCGATGCCGGGACAGGGCCCCTACAATGAGCAGTTCTTC
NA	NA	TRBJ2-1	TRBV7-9	CASESLGYEQFF	TGTGCCAGCGAATCCCTTGGTTATGAGCAGTTCTTC
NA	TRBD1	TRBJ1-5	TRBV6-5	CASSPQTGFVQPQHF	TGTGCCAGCAGTCCCCAGACAGGGTTTGTTCAGCCCCAGCATTTT
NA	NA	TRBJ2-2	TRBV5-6	CASSLVRSGGTGELFF	TGTGCCAGCAGCTTAGTGAGAAGCGGCGGCACCGGGGAGCTGTTTTTT
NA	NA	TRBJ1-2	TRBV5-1	CASSLAGQGFYGYTF	TGCGCCAGCAGCTTGGCGGGGCAGGGTTTCTATGGCTACACCTTC
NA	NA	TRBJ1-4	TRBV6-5	CASRMGSTNEKLFF	TGTGCCAGCCGTATGGGGTCAACTAATGAAAAACTGTTTTTT
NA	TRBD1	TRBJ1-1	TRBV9	CASSGQGGGTEAFF	TGTGCCAGCAGCGGTCAGGGGGGTGGTACTGAAGCTTTCTTT
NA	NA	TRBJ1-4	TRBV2	CASSSRVPNEKLFF	TGTGCCAGCAGTTCCCGGGTCCCCAATGAAAAACTGTTTTTT
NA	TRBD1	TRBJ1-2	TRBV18	CASSPGTGGPGGGYTF	TGTGCCAGCTCACCCGGGACAGGGGGACCTGGAGGTGGCTACACCTTC
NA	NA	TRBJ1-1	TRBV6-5	CASSSPGTITEAFF	TGTGCCAGCAGTTCCCCGGGAACGATAACTGAAGCTTTCTTT
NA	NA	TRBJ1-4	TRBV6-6	CASSSGVRGFEKLFF	TGTGCCAGCAGTTCGGGCGTCCGGGGATTCGAAAAACTGTTTTTT